This is a list of T cell receptor beta chains from one sample in a study of T cells expressing NK-cell markers. From the 5' RACE reads, TCRdb lists one entry per CDR3 protein and no DNA. The sample has about 260,000 distinct CDR3 sequences. Sequenced: blood T cells: a sorted CD56 or NKG2C T cell subset, CD4+ or CD8+ T cells, or bulk PBMC T cells (not recorded which). The source of these receptors is a woman aged 18 to 75 in good health. The CDR3 runs from the conserved cysteine through the conserved F or W.

J gene	V gene	CDR3 protein
TRBJ2-3	TRBV5-1	CASSFGNQGADTQYF
TRBJ2-7	TRBV10-3	CAISGGPGGQGVVYEQYF
TRBJ2-2	TRBV6-2/TRBV6-3	CASSYRRDHRGGELFF
TRBJ1-1	TRBV15	CATSTAGGLGDTEAFF
TRBJ1-2	TRBV5-1	CASSLQVSGNGGYTF
TRBJ2-1	TRBV6-9	CASSGLAVCNEQFF
TRBJ2-3	TRBV5-1	CASSLEGTDTQYF
TRBJ1-4	TRBV6-2/TRBV6-3	CASSYRGRLFEKLFF
TRBJ2-7	TRBV7-9	CASSTRGAVNYEQYF
TRBJ2-3	TRBV7-2	CASSLEAGRVTDTQYF
TRBJ1-1	TRBV3-1	CASSPVGDLNAEAFF
TRBJ1-1	TRBV12-3/TRBV12-4	CASTRTGGTEAFF
TRBJ2-1	TRBV18	CASSLSVTSGSHEQFF
TRBJ1-4	TRBV11-2	CASSLDRRNEKLFF
TRBJ2-3	TRBV9	CASSVGLLTDTQYF
TRBJ2-5	TRBV3-1	CASSQDGGLQETQYF
TRBJ1-6	TRBV12-3/TRBV12-4	CASSLGTEPRRRHHF
TRBJ2-5	TRBV7-2	CASNRNRGAGETQYF
TRBJ2-3	TRBV12-3/TRBV12-4	CASSPLAGHTDTQYF
TRBJ1-2	TRBV12-3/TRBV12-4	CASSLALQGGNYGYTF
TRBJ1-4	TRBV4-3	CASSHRQGGPNEKLFF
TRBJ2-7	TRBV20-1	CSALAGGSYEQYF
TRBJ2-1	TRBV6-6	CASSYLGEEFF
TRBJ2-6	TRBV29-1	CSVARSGANVLTF
TRBJ1-5	TRBV7-8	CASSQDRTGKQPQHF
TRBJ1-3	TRBV29-1	CSAKRLLTNTIYF
TRBJ2-1	TRBV7-2	CASSLATSGSRHEQFF
TRBJ2-3	TRBV5-1	CASSQLASTDTQYF
TRBJ1-1	TRBV5-1	CASSLGQGMRSNTEAFF
TRBJ1-1	TRBV29-1	CSVGVRDTEAFF
TRBJ2-2	TRBV5-6	CASSRPGQTNTGELFF
TRBJ1-1	TRBV7-2	CASSWDGMNTEAFF
TRBJ2-5	TRBV11-2	CASSQRLAGGKDGRETQYF